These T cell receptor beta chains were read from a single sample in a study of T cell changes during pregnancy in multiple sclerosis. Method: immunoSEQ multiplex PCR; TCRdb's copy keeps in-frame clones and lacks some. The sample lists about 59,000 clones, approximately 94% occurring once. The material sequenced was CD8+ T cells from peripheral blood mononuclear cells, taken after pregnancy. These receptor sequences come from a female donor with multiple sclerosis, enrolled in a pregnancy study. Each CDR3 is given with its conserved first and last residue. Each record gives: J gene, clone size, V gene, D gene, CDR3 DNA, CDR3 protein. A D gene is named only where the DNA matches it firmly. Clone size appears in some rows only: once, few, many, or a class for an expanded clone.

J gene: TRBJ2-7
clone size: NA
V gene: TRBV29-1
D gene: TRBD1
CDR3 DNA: TGCAGCGTTGAAGCTAGGGGACAGGACAAGGGCACCTACGAGCAGTACTTC
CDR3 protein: CSVEARGQDKGTYEQYF

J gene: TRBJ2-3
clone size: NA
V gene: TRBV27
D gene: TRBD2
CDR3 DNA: TGTGCCAGCAGTCCCCGACTAGCAACAGATACGCAGTATTTT
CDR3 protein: CASSPRLATDTQYF

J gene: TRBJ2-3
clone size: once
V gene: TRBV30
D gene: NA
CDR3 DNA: TGTGCCTGGAGTCTCAGCACAGATACGCAGTATTTT
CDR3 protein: CAWSLSTDTQYF

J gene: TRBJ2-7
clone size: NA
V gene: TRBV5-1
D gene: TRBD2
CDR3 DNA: TGCGCCAGCAGCTTCCTAGCGGAATTGTCCCACGAGCAGTACTTC
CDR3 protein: CASSFLAELSHEQYF

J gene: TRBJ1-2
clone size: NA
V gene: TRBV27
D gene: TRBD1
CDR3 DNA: TGTGCCAGCAGCGGGACAGCCGACTATGGCTACACCTTC
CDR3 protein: CASSGTADYGYTF

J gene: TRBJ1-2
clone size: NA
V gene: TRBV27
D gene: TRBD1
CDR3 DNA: TGTGCCAGCAGTTCTGACAGGGCAAACTATGGCTACACCTTC
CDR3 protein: CASSSDRANYGYTF

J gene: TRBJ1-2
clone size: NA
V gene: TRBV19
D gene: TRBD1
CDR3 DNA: TGTGCCAGTAGTCCCTGGACAGGGAACTATGGCTACACCTTC
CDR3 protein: CASSPWTGNYGYTF

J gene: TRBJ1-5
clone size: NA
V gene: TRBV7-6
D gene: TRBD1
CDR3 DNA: TGTGCCAGCAGTCAATGGGGTGCAGGGGGCATTAGTCAGCCCCAGCATTTT
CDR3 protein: CASSQWGAGGISQPQHF

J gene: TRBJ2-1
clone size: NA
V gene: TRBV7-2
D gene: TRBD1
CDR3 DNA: TGTGCCAGCATCCCGGGACAGGGGTTGCGATATGAGCAGTTCTTC
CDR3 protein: CASIPGQGLRYEQFF

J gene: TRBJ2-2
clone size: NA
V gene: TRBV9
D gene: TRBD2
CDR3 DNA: TGTGCCAGCAGCGCCCCCTTCAGCGGGAGTGGCACCGGGGAGCTGTTTTTT
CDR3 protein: CASSAPFSGSGTGELFF

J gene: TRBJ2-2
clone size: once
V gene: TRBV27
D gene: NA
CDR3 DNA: TGTGCCAGCACCACGACATCCACCGGGGAGCTGTTTTTT
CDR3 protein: CASTTTSTGELFF

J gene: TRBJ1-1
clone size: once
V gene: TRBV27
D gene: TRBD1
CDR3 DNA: TGTGCCAGCAGTCTCGGACAGGGCGGGAACACTGAAGCTTTCTTT
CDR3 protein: CASSLGQGGNTEAFF

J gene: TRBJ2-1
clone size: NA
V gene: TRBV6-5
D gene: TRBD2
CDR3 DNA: TGTGCCAGCAGTTCCCTTCTAGCGGGAGCCTACAATGAGCAGTTCTTC
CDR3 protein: CASSSLLAGAYNEQFF

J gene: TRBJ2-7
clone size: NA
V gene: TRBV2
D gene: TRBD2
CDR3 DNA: TGTGCCAGCCGCCAGACTAGCGGGAGAACCTACGAGCAGTACTTC
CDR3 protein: CASRQTSGRTYEQYF

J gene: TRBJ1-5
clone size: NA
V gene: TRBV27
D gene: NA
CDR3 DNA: TGTGCCAGCAGTTTGGGCCGCAATCAGCCCCAGCATTTT
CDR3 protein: CASSLGRNQPQHF

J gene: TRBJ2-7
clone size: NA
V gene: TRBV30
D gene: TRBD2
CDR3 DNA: TGTGCCGGTAGCGGGGCAGCCTACGAGCAGTACTTC
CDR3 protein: CAGSGAAYEQYF

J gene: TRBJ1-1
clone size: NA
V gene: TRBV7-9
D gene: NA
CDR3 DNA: TGTGCCAGCAGCCCAGGGTCCGACGAAGCTTTCTTT
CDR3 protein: CASSPGSDEAFF

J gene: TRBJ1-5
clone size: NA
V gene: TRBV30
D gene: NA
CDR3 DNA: TGTGCCTGGAGTGTAATAAGCAGCAATCAGCCCCAGCATTTT
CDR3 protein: CAWSVISSNQPQHF

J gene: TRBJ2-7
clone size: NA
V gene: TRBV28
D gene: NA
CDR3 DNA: TGTGCCAGCAGTTGGAGGGGCCTACCCTACGAGCAGTACTTC
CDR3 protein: CASSWRGLPYEQYF

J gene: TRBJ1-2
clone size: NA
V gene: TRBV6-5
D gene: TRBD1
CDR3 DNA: TGTGCCAGCAGGCCCGGGACAGGCTTAAACTATGGCTACACCTTC
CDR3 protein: CASRPGTGLNYGYTF

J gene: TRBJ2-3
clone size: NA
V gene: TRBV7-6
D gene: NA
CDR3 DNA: TGTGCCAGCGGCCCCGATGGTGGGCTCATAACCACAGATACGCAGTATTTT
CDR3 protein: CASGPDGGLITTDTQYF

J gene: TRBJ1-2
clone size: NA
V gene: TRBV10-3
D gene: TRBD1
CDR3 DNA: TGTGCCATCAGGACAGGGGGCGTTCCAAACTACACCTTC
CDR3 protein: CAIRTGGVPNYTF

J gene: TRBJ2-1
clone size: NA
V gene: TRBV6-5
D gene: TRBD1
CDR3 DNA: TGTGCCAGCAGTTACGGGCAGGGGGCCAATGAGCAGTTCTTC
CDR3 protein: CASSYGQGANEQFF

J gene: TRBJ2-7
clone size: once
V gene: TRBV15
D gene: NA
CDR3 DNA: TGTGCCACCAGCAGAGTCCCGAGCTCCTACGAGCAGTACTTC
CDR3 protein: CATSRVPSSYEQYF

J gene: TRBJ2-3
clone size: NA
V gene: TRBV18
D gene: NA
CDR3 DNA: TGTGCCAGCTCACCCGGAGCGAGCACAGATACGCAGTATTTT
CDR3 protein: CASSPGASTDTQYF

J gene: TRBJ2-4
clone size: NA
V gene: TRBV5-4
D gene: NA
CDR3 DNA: TGTGCCAGCAGCCTCGCCGTCGGTGGCAAAAACATTCAGTACTTC
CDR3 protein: CASSLAVGGKNIQYF

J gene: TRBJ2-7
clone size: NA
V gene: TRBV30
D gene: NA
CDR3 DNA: TGTGCCTGGAGTGTACAGAGGAGGAACGAGCAGTACTTC
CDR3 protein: CAWSVQRRNEQYF

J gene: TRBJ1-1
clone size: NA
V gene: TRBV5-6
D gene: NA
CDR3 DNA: TGTGCCAGCAAAGAAACAGTTATGAACACTGAAGCTTTCTTT
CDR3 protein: CASKETVMNTEAFF

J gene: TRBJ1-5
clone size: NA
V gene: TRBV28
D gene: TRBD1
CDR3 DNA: TGTGCCAGCAGATCGTTCGACAGGGAAAACCAGCCCCAGCATTTT
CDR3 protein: CASRSFDRENQPQHF

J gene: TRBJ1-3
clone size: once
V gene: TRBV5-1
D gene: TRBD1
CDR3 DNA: TGCGCCAGCAGCCCCGGGACAGACGGAAACACCATATATTTT
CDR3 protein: CASSPGTDGNTIYF

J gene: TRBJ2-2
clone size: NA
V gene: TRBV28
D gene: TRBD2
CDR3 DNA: TGTGCCAGCAGTTTATTCGTAGCTAGCGGGAGGAAGACCACCGGGGAGCTGTTTTTT
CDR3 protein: CASSLFVASGRKTTGELFF

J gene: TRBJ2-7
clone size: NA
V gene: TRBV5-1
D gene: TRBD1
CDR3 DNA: TGCGCCAGCAAGGGGGACAGCTCCTACGAGCAGTACTTC
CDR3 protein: CASKGDSSYEQYF

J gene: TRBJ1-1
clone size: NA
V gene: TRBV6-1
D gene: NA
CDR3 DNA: TGTGCCAGCAGTGAAGGGGGAGGAGGCACTGAAGCTTTCTTT
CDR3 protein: CASSEGGGGTEAFF

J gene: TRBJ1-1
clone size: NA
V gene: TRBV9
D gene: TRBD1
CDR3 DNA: TGTGCCAGCAGCGTAGGGACAGGGGGCTTGGCTGAAGCTTTCTTT
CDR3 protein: CASSVGTGGLAEAFF

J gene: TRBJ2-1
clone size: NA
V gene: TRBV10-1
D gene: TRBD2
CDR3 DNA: TGCGCCAGCGGAGGGTTTAGCGGGAGTCACTACAATGAGCAGTTCTTC
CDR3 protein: CASGGFSGSHYNEQFF

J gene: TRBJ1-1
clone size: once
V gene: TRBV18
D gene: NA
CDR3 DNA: TGTGCCAGCTCACCGTCCGGCGGCAGGGAGAACACTGAAGCTTTCTTT
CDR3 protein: CASSPSGGRENTEAFF

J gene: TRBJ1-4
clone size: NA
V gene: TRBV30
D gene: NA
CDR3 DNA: TGTGCCTGGAAAGGGGAGGATGAAAAACTGTTTTTT
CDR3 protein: CAWKGEDEKLFF

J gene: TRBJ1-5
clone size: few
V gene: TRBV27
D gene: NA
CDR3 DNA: TGTGCCAGCAGTTCCGGCCCCTCCGGGAATCAGCCCCAGCATTTT
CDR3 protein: CASSSGPSGNQPQHF

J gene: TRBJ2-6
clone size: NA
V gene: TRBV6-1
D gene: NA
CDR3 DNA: TGTGCCAGCAGTGCCGCCCAGGCCGGGGCCAACGTCCTGACTTTC
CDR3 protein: CASSAAQAGANVLTF

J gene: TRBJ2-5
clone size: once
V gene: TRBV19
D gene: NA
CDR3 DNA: TGTGCCAGTGAAGACAGTCTCCAAGAGACCCAGTACTTC
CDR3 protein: CASEDSLQETQYF

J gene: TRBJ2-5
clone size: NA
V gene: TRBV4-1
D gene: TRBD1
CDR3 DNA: TGCGCCAGCAGCCAAGACGCCTTTGACAGGGTGGAGACCCAGTACTTC
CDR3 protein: CASSQDAFDRVETQYF

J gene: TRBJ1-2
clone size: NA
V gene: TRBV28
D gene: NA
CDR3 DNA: TGTGCCTCAGAACCGGGGGCTAACTATGGCTACACCTTC
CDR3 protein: CASEPGANYGYTF

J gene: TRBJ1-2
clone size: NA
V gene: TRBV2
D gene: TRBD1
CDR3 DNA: TGTGCCAGCAGTGAGGACAGGCCCAGGGCCTATGGCTACACCTTC
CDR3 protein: CASSEDRPRAYGYTF

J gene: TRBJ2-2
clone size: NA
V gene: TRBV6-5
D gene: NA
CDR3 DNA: TGTGCCAGCAGTTACTCGGCCCGGAACACCGGGGAGCTGTTTTTT
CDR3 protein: CASSYSARNTGELFF

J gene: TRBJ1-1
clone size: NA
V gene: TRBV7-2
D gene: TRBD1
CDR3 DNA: TGTGCCAGCAGCTCCCCGAGACAGGGGCTAGACACTGAAGCTTTCTTT
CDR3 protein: CASSSPRQGLDTEAFF

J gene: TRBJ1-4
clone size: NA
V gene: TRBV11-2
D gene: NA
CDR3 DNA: TGTGCCAGCAGCTTAGTCCAGGGCGGGGGGGGTGAAAAACTGTTTTTT
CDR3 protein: CASSLVQGGGGEKLFF

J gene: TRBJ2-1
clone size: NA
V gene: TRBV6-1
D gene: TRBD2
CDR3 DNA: TGTGCCAGCAGTGAAGACGGGACTAGCCGCTACAATGAGCAGTTCTTC
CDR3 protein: CASSEDGTSRYNEQFF

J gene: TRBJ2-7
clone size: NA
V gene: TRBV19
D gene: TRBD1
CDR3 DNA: TGTGCCAGTAGTAGGGACAGGGGTTTAATCTACGAGCAGTACTTC
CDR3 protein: CASSRDRGLIYEQYF

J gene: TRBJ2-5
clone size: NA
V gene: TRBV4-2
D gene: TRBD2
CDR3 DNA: TGTGCCAGCCGTAAAGGGACTAGCGGGACCCCCCGTTCGATACAAGAGACCCAGTACTTC
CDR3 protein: CASRKGTSGTPRSIQETQYF

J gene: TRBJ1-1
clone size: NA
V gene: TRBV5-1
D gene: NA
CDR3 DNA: TGCGCCAGCAGCTTGGTTTACGGGGTCGCTGAAGCTTTCTTT
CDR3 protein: CASSLVYGVAEAFF

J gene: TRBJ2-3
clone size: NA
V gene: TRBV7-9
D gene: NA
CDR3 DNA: TGTGCCAGCAGCCCCTACTTAGCGGATACGCAGTATTTT
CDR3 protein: CASSPYLADTQYF